The sequence of this T cell receptor (beta chain) was determined in a study of blood T cell repertoires in COVID-19. Germline values: CDR1 KGHSH, CDR2 LQKENI. With 0 bases clipped from V and 9 bases from J, the junction kept 0 bases outside the gene matches. There are 14 residues in the CDR3. Sequencing used immunoSEQ multiplex PCR; TCRdb keeps in-frame clones, though not all of them. Of approximately 50,000 clones listed, around nine tenths were seen once; the top ten hold 6% to 7%. Sequenced: peripheral blood. The sequence was obtained from a man between 50 and 59 years old with active COVID-19. The chain couples TRBV18 to TRBJ2-5, with 14 bases aligning to TRBD2. CDR3 amino acids: CASSPPGLAGAQYF. CDR3 DNA sequence: TGTGCCAGCTCACCACCGGGACTAGCGGGGGCCCAGTACTTC.